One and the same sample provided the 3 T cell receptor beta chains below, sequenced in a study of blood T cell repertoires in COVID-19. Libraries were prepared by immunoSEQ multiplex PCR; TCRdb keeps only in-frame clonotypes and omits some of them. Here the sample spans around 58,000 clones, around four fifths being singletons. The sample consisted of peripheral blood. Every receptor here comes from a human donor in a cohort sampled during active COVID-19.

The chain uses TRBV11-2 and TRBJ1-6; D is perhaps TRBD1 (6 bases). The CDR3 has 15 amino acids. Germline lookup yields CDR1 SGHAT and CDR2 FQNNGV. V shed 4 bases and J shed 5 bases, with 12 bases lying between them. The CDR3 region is CASSWQGQNNSPLHF. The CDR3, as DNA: TGTGCCAGCAGCTGGCAAGGACAGAATAATTCACCCCTCCACTTT.

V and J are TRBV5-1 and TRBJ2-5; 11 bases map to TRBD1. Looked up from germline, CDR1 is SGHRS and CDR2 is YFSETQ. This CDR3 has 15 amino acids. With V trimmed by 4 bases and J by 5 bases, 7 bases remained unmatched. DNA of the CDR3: TGCGCCAGCAGCACGTGGACAGGGGGCCAGGAGACCCAGTACTTC. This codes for CASSTWTGGQETQYF.

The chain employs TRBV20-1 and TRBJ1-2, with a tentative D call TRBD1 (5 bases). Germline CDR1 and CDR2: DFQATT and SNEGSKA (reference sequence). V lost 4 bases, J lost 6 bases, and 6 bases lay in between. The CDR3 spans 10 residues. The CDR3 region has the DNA TGCAGTGCTAAGGGGAATGGCTACACCTTC. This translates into CSAKGNGYTF.